Sequencing of this T cell receptor beta chain was carried out in a study of vaccination and CD4 T cells after COVID-19. Study details: Overlapping spike peptides of SARS-CoV-2, HCoV-NL63, HCoV-OC43 and HCoV-229E stimulated the cells.

With the Oncomine TCR Beta short-read assay, DNA from cultured CD4+ T cells was sequenced. TCRdb reanalysed the PCR reads using MiXCR and keeps one entry per CDR3 protein. The data contain about 14,000 distinct CDR3 sequences, over 60% of them seen just once; the ten biggest clones take up approximately 7%. As for treatment: approximately 9-day PBMC culture with coronavirus spike peptide pools or control peptides (ViraFEST assay). First, ViraFEST expanded antigen-specific T cells with peptide pools, and next it sequenced the TCRs. Half-medium replacement with fresh IL-2 medium took place on days 3 and 7. A remark on this clonotype: The antigen remains undetermined.

V dropped 5 bases and J dropped 7; count of bases not matched to a gene: 10. CDR1 is SEHNR, CDR2 FQNEAQ, per germline (reference sequence). The CDR3 contains 15 residues. The V call is TRBV7-9, the J call TRBJ1-4; 7 bases are a match to TRBD1. Sequencing was carried out using CD4+ T cells from blood, cultured in vitro. The clonotype comes from a human donor who had recovered from COVID-19. The CDR3 coding sequence is TGTGCCAGCAGCCTAACCGGGACAGACGGTGAAAAACTGTTTTTT. Its translation is CASSLTGTDGEKLFF.